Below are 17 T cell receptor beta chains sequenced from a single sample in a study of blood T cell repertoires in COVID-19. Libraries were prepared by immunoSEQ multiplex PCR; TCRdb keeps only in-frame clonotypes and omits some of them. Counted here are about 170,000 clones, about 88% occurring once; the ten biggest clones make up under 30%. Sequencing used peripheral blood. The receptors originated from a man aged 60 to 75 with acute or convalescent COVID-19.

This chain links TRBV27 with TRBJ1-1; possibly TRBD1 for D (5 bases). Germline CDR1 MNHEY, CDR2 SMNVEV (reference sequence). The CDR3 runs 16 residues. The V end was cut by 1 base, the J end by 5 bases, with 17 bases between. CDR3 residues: CASSLLWGTGGTEAFF. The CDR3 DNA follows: TGTGCCAGCAGTTTATTATGGGGCACGGGTGGGACTGAAGCTTTCTTT.

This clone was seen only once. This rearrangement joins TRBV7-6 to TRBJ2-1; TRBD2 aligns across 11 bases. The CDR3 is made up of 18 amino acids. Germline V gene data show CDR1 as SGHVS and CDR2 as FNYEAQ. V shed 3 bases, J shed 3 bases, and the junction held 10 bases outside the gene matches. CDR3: CASSFGLAGGSSYNEQFF. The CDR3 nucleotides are TGTGCCAGCAGCTTTGGGCTAGCGGGAGGTTCAAGCTACAATGAGCAGTTCTTC.

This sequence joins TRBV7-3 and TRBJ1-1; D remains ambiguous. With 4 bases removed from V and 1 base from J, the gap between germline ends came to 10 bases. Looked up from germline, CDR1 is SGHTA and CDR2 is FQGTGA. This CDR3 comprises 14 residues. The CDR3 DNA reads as TGTGCCAGCAGCTCGGGTGGTAGGAACACTGAAGCTTTCTTT. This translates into CASSSGGRNTEAFF.

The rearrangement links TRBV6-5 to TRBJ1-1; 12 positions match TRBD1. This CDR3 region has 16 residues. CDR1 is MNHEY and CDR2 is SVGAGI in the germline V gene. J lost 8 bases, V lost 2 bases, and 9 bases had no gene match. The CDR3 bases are TGTGCCAGCAGTTACACAGTGGGACAGGGGGCTACCGAAGCTTTCTTT. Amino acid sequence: CASSYTVGQGATEAFF.

The CDR3 coding sequence is TGTGCCAGCAGCCTTGGGCAGGGGGAGGTGTCCTCTGGGGCCAACGTCCTGACTTTC. Translation: CASSLGQGEVSSGANVLTF. The rearrangement uses TRBV7-9 and TRBJ2-6, with D tentatively TRBD1 (7 bases). Trimming pared 5 bases from V and 0 bases from J, leaving 20 bases between. The CDR3 runs to 19 residues. Per germline, CDR1 SEHNR and CDR2 FQNEAQ (reference sequence).

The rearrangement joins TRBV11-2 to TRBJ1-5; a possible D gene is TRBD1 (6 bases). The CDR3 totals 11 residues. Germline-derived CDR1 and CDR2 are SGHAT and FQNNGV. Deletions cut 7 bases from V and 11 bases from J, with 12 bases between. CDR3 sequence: CASITGWAQHF. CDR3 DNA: TGTGCCAGCATCACAGGGTGGGCCCAGCATTTT.

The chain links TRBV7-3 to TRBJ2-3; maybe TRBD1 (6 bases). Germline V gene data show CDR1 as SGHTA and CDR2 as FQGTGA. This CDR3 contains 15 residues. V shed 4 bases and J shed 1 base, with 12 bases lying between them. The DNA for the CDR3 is TGTGCCAGCAGCTCACAGGGCCCCCGCACAGATACGCAGTATTTT. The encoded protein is CASSSQGPRTDTQYF.

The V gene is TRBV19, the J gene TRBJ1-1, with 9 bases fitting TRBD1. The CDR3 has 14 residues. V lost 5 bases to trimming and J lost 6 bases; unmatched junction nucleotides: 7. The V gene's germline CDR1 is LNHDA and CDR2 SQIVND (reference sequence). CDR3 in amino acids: CASSSRTGGAEAFF. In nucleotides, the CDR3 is TGTGCCAGTAGTTCCCGAACAGGGGGCGCTGAAGCTTTCTTT. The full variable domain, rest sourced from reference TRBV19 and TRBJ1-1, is DGGITQSPKYLFRKEGQNVTLSCEQNLNHDAMYWYRQDPGQGLRLIYYSQIVNDFQKGDIAEGYSVSREKKESFPLTVTSAQKNPTAFYLCASSSRTGGAEAFFGQGTRLTVV.

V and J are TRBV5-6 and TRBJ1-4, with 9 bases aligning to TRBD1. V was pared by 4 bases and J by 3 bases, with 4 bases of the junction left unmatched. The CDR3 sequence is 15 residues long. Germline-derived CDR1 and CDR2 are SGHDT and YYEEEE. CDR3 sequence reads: CASSTTGGSNEKLFF. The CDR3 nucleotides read TGTGCCAGCAGCACCACAGGGGGCTCTAATGAAAAACTGTTTTTT.

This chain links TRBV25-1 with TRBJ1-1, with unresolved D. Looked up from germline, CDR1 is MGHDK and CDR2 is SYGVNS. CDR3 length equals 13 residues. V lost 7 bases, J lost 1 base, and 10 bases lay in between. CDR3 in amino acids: CASKQTQNTEAFF. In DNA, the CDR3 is TGTGCCAGCAAGCAGACTCAGAACACTGAAGCTTTCTTT.

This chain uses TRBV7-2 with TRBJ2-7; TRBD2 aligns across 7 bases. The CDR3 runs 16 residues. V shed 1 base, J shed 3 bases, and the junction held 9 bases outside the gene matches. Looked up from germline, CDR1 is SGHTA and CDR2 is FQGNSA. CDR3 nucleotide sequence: TGTGCCAGCAGCTTAGATGGAGGGAGGGCGGGCTACGAGCAGTACTTC. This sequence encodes CASSLDGGRAGYEQYF.

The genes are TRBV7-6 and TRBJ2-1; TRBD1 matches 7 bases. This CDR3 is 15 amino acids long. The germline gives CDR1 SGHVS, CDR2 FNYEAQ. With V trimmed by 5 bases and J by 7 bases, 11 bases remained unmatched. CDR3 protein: CASSPEPGQLNEQFF. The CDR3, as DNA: TGTGCCAGCAGCCCGGAACCGGGACAGCTTAATGAGCAGTTCTTC.

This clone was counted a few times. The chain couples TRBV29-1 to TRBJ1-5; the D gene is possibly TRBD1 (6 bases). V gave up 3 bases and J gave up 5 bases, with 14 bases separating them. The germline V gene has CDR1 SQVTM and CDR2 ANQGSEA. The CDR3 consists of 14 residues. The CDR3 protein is CSVEGGGLDQPQHF. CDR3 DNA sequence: TGCAGCGTTGAGGGCGGGGGGCTTGATCAGCCCCAGCATTTT.

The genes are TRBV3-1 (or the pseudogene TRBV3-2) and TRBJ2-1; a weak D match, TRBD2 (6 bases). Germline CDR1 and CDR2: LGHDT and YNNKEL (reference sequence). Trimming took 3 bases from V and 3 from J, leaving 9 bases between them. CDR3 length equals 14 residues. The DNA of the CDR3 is TGTGCCAGCAGCCAGGGCGGGGTCTACAATGAGCAGTTCTTC. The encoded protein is CASSQGGVYNEQFF.

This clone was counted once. The DNA for the CDR3 is TGTGCCAGCAGCTTGGGGGGGGGATATGATGAGCAGTTCTTC. Translation gives CASSLGGGYDEQFF. V and J are TRBV11-2 and TRBJ2-1, with 7 bases lining up with TRBD2. CDR1 is SGHAT and CDR2 is FQNNGV in the germline V gene. This CDR3 region has 14 residues. V lost 3 bases and J lost 8; bases outside the gene matches: 7. The full variable domain, rest sourced from reference TRBV11-2 and TRBJ2-1, is EAGVAQSPRYKIIEKRQSVAFWCNPISGHATLYWYQQILGQGPKLLIQFQNNGVVDDSQLPKDRFSAERLKGVDSTLKIQPAKLEDSAVYLCASSLGGGYDEQFFGPGTRLTVL.

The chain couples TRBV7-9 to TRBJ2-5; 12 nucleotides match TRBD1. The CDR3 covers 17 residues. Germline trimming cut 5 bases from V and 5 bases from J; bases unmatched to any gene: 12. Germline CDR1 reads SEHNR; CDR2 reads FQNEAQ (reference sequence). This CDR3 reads CASSRYRDRGLGETQYF. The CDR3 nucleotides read TGTGCCAGCAGCCGGTACCGGGACAGGGGGCTGGGGGAGACCCAGTACTTC.

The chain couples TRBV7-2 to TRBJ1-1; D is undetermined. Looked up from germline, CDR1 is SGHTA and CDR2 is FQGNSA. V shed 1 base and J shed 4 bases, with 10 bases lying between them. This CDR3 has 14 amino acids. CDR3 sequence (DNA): TGTGCCAGCAGCTTAGTCACCACGGTCACTGAAGCTTTCTTT. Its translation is CASSLVTTVTEAFF.